Below, 20 T cell receptor beta chains from the same sample are listed, as sequenced in a study of T cells in Graves' hyperthyroidism and ophthalmopathy. Researchers amplified the TCR beta CDR3 regions from RNA transcripts. The HTBI set primed first-round TCR CDR3 RT-PCR. TCRdb ran MiXCR on the multiplex PCR reads and lists one entry per CDR3 protein. The profile shows about 620,000 distinct CDR3 sequences, under 20% of them singletons. The sequencing input was blood. The receptors were gathered from a woman in her 30s with Graves' hyperthyroidism.

This clonotype came up many times. The J gene is TRBJ2-1, the V gene TRBV7-2; 7 bases align to TRBD2. Trimming took 7 bases from V and 7 from J; bases not matched to a gene: 10. Germline CDR1 reads SGHTA; CDR2 reads FQGNSA. The CDR3 spans 14 residues. The CDR3 sequence is CASTAGGSGNEQFF. CDR3 DNA sequence: TGTGCCAGCACCGCGGGCGGGAGCGGAAATGAGCAGTTCTTC.

This clonotype was counted at least ten times. The chain carries TRBV5-1 and TRBJ2-1; 8 bases are a match to TRBD1. Unmatched junction bases numbered 14, after V lost 4 bases and J lost 8 bases. Germline V CDR1 and CDR2: SGHRS, YFSETQ. This CDR3 is 16 amino acids long. CDR3 nucleotides: TGCGCCAGCAGCCTCACGCCGGGGACAGGAGGCGATGAGCAGTTCTTC. Protein sequence: CASSLTPGTGGDEQFF. The whole variable domain, filled in from reference TRBV5-1 and TRBJ2-1, reads KAGVTQTPRYLIKTRGQQVTLSCSPISGHRSVSWYQQTPGQGLQFLFEYFSETQRNKGNFPGRFSGRQFSNSRSEMNVSTLELGDSALYLCASSLTPGTGGDEQFFGPGTRLTVL.

This clonotype came up many times. The gene calls are TRBV30 and TRBJ2-1, with 10 bases matching TRBD2. Germline V CDR1 and CDR2: GTSNPN, SVGIG (reference sequence). The CDR3 consists of 14 residues. J was trimmed by 6 bases and V by 0 bases; bases with no gene match: 2. CDR3 bases: TGTGCCTGGAGTGTACTAGCGGGAACCAATGAGCAGTTCTTC. Amino acids: CAWSVLAGTNEQFF.

This clonotype came up a few times. The CDR3 sequence is CASSQLQGGGQPQHF. The CDR3 DNA reads as TGTGCCAGCAGCCAACTTCAGGGGGGAGGACAGCCCCAGCATTTT. J is TRBJ1-5 and V is TRBV7-2, with 7 positions matching TRBD1. Germline lookup yields CDR1 SGHTA and CDR2 FQGNSA. Trimming removed 5 bases from V and 7 bases from J; junction bases left unmatched: 11. The CDR3 totals 15 residues.

In its sample, this clonotype was seen many times. The chain recombines TRBV2 with TRBJ1-5; D is possibly TRBD1 (5 bases). The germline V gene has CDR1 SNHLY and CDR2 FYNNEI. There are 17 residues in the CDR3. Between the trimmed V and J ends, which lost 0 bases and 0 bases, there was a span of 12 bases. CDR3 amino acids: CASSEAFDSYSNQPQHF. CDR3 DNA: TGTGCCAGCAGTGAAGCATTTGACAGTTATAGCAATCAGCCCCAGCATTTT.

Only a few counts were recorded for this clonotype. The J gene is TRBJ1-6, the V gene TRBV20-1, with D possibly matching TRBD1 (5 bases). The CDR3 extends over 14 amino acids. Germline V gene data show CDR1 as DFQATT and CDR2 as SNEGSKA (reference sequence). V gave up 4 bases and J gave up 6 bases, with 13 bases separating them. The CDR3 here is CSAKVGGFNSPLHF. CDR3 sequence (DNA): TGCAGTGCTAAAGTTGGGGGTTTTAATTCACCCCTCCACTTT.

The chain links TRBV5-1 to TRBJ1-3; D perhaps matches TRBD1 (6 bases). Looked up from germline, CDR1 is SGHRS and CDR2 is YFSETQ. V was shortened by 4 bases and J by 9 bases, with 23 bases between the two germline ends. CDR3 length equals 16 residues. CDR3 protein: CASSAGQRLTGRTIYF. As DNA, the CDR3 is TGCGCCAGCAGCGCAGGACAGAGGCTCACTGGACGCACCATATATTTT.

The sample holds a few counts of this clonotype. The chain carries TRBV29-1 and TRBJ2-5, with 7 positions matching TRBD1. Germline V CDR1 and CDR2: SQVTM, ANQGSEA. The ends lost 7 bases at V and 5 bases at J; junction bases unmatched: 16. There are 15 residues in the CDR3. CDR3 loop: CSADLTQGDRETQYF. The CDR3 DNA follows: TGCAGCGCGGACCTTACCCAGGGGGATCGGGAGACCCAGTACTTC.

The table lists this clonotype with many counts. V and J are TRBV28 and TRBJ2-3; TRBD1 or TRBD2 may be the D gene (5 bases each). The CDR3 contains 14 residues. Trimming left V 7 bases short and J 2 bases short, with 13 bases between. Germline V gene sequence: CDR1 MDHEN, CDR2 SYDVKM. The CDR3 nucleotides read TGTGCCAGCACCAGGGACGAATCCACAGATACGCAGTATTTT. The encoded protein is CASTRDESTDTQYF.

CDR3 protein: CASSLAVGTGAEKTQYF. CDR3 bases: TGTGCCAGCAGCTTAGCCGTAGGGACAGGGGCGGAAAAGACCCAGTACTTC. The chain recombines TRBV11-2 with TRBJ2-5; 10 bases match TRBD1. Germline CDR1 SGHAT, CDR2 FQNNGV. There are 17 residues in the CDR3. V gave up 1 base and J gave up 6 bases; unmatched junction bases: 11.

In this sample, this clonotype turned up a few times. The V gene is TRBV7-9, the J gene TRBJ2-7; 10 nucleotides agree with TRBD1. The germline CDR1 and CDR2 sequences are SEHNR and FQNEAQ (reference sequence). This CDR3 spans 15 amino acids. V was clipped by 3 bases and J by 5 bases; unmatched bases: 7. CDR3: CASSFRDRGIDEQYF. Here the CDR3 DNA reads TGTGCCAGCAGCTTCCGGGACAGGGGCATCGACGAGCAGTACTTC.

The gene calls are TRBV15 and TRBJ2-7, with 9 bases matching TRBD1. The CDR3 spans 19 residues. Germline CDR1 and CDR2: LNHNV and YYDKDF (reference sequence). V shed 0 bases and J 0 bases; nucleotides not matched to a gene: 12. The CDR3 sequence is CATSRDRRTGTGNSYEQYF. CDR3 nucleotides: TGTGCCACCAGCAGAGATCGACGAACCGGGACAGGGAACTCCTACGAGCAGTACTTC.

A word on this clonotype: This likely came from a read error, as a far larger clone is one base away. This chain joins TRBV2 and TRBJ2-7; D remains ambiguous. Trimming pared 0 bases from V and 5 bases from J, leaving 2 bases between. Germline CDR1 reads SNHLY; CDR2 reads FYNNEI. The CDR3 contains 11 residues. CDR3 loop: CASSEADEQYF. CDR3 coding DNA: TGTGCCAGCAGTGAAGCGGACGAGCAGTACTTC.

This clonotype has a count of ten or more. This chain connects TRBV29-1 to TRBJ2-5; 7 nucleotides agree with TRBD1. CDR3 length equals 16 residues. Germline V gene data show CDR1 as SQVTM and CDR2 as ANQGSEA. The J segment lost 5 bases and the V segment lost 6 bases, leaving 18 bases of the junction unmatched. The CDR3 here is CSVPKGAGSYSETQYF. The CDR3 DNA is TGCAGCGTCCCCAAGGGGGCCGGGTCCTATTCGGAGACCCAGTACTTC.

This clonotype was seen more than once but under ten times. The chain recombines TRBV2 with TRBJ1-4; maybe TRBD1 (5 bases). The germline V gene encodes CDR1 SNHLY and CDR2 FYNNEI. V gave up 4 bases and J gave up 7 bases, with 16 bases separating them. The CDR3 length is 15 residues. DNA for the CDR3: TGTGCCAGCAGTGTTTATTCGGGGGTTAGTGAAAAACTGTTTTTT. This sequence encodes CASSVYSGVSEKLFF. Looking up the rest from reference TRBV2 and TRBJ1-4 gives the full variable domain: EPEVTQTPSHQVTQMGQEVILRCVPISNHLYFYWYRQILGQKVEFLVSFYNNEISEKSEIFDDQFSVERPDGSNFTLKIRSTKLEDSAMYFCASSVYSGVSEKLFFGSGTQLSVL.

This clonotype was seen a few times. V usage is TRBV12-5 and J usage is TRBJ1-2; D not certain. This CDR3 has 14 amino acids. Germline V gene data show CDR1 as LGHNT and CDR2 as FRNRAP. V shed 1 base and J shed 0 bases, with 6 bases lying between them. The CDR3 bases are TGTGCTAGTGGTTTGGGGGGATCTAACTATGGCTACACCTTC. The encoded protein is CASGLGGSNYGYTF.

This chain connects TRBV4-1 to TRBJ1-4; no reliable D call. The CDR3 totals 14 residues. With 1 base removed from V and 10 bases from J, the gap between germline ends came to 13 bases. Germline CDR1 and CDR2: MGHRA and YSYEKL. This CDR3 is CASSQGREGLKLFF. The CDR3 bases are TGCGCCAGCAGCCAAGGTCGGGAGGGCCTAAAACTGTTTTTT.

This clonotype was found many times. This rearrangement joins TRBV2 to TRBJ2-7; D ambiguous. Germline loops: CDR1 SNHLY, CDR2 FYNNEI. Trimming removed 6 bases at V and 1 base at J, with 10 bases between. This CDR3 is 13 amino acids long. The CDR3 region is CASSSDGSYEQYF. The CDR3 DNA sequence: TGTGCCAGCAGCTCAGACGGATCCTACGAGCAGTACTTC.

This clonotype came up a few times. This may stem from a read error, because a much larger clone lies one nucleotide away. The chain combines TRBV20-1 with TRBJ2-1; D possibly uses TRBD1 or TRBD2 (5 bases each). Germline assignment: CDR1 DFQATT and CDR2 SNEGSKA (reference sequence). The CDR3 length is 13 residues. The CDR3 DNA sequence: TGCAGTACTAGACAGATAAACTACAATGAGCAGTTCTTC. Translation gives CSTRQINYNEQFF.

This clonotype appeared many times. V and J are TRBV14 and TRBJ2-1, with TRBD2 identical over 7 bases. Germline V gives CDR1 SGHDN, CDR2 FVKESK. With V trimmed by 1 base and J by 1 base, 7 bases remained unmatched. The CDR3 is made up of 17 amino acids. Here the CDR3 DNA reads TGTGCCAGCAGCCAAGCAACTAGCGCCGGGTCCTACAATGAGCAGTTCTTC. The encoded protein is CASSQATSAGSYNEQFF.